Included here is one T cell receptor (beta chain) sequence, with context. TCRdb re-derived calls from the RT-PCR reads in MiXCR, one entry per CDR3 protein. The table lists about 700,000 distinct CDR3 sequences, 13% to 15% of them singletons. The V gene's germline CDR1 is MNHEY and CDR2 SVGAGI. This CDR3 has 14 residues. Trimming removed 3 bases from V and 4 bases from J; junction bases left unmatched: 2. V is TRBV6-5 and J is TRBJ2-1; 8 positions match TRBD2. The specimen sequenced was memory CD4+ T cells from blood. The origin of this receptor is a female donor in good health, serving as a healthy control. CDR3 nucleotides: TGTGCCAGCAGTTATAGCGGGAATTACAATGAGCAGTTCTTC. Translation gives CASSYSGNYNEQFF.